This TCR beta chain was documented in a study of CD4 T cells in relation to SARS-CoV-2 and coronaviruses. Study-level background: No peptide or an HIV-1 Nef peptide pool served as negative control. Study-wide results and limits: Samples before the pandemic and after infection were not matched within any donor. Monoreactive clones expanded significantly more to SARS-CoV-2 than crossreactive clones did.

Unexposed donor CD4+ T cells date from about 2010-2019, before the COVID-19 pandemic. The cells were cultured for approximately 10 days before CD4+ T cells were isolated. Clones were sequenced by immunoSEQ multiplex PCR, and TCRdb holds only the in-frame ones, with some missing. This table holds tens of thousands of clones, about three quarters found once. The CDR3 is made up of 12 amino acids. Deletions cut 1 base from V and 8 bases from J, with 3 bases between. Germline CDR1 reads SGHAT; CDR2 reads FQNNGV. For this clone: Its antigen is as yet unknown.

Sequencing used CD4+ T cells from PBMCs, cultured in vitro. The chain employs TRBV11-2 and TRBJ1-6; D not resolved. The receptor's source is a human donor in good health. The DNA for the CDR3 is TGTGCCAGCAGCTTAGTAGATTCACCCCTCCACTTT. Translating it yields CASSLVDSPLHF.